These T cell receptor beta chains were read from a single sample in a study of shared clonotypes between healthy human individuals. Only in-frame clones appear in the TCRdb table, and some are missing; sequencing was by immunoSEQ multiplex PCR. The sample gives hundreds of thousands of clones, 85% to 95% of which show up once; over 0.1% is in the top ten. Sequencing was carried out using naive CD8+ T cells sorted from blood. These receptors were taken from a woman in her twenties or thirties in good health. The CDR3 runs from the conserved cysteine through the conserved F or W. The D gene is left open where the match is weak. Only some rows state a clone size, as once, few, many or a class for expanded clones.

V gene	clone size	D gene	J gene	CDR3 protein	CDR3 DNA
TRBV28	-	TRBD2	TRBJ2-7	CASSFREGDQQYF	TGTGCCAGCAGTTTCCGGGAGGGCGACCAGCAGTACTTC
TRBV4-2	once	-	TRBJ2-1	CASSQDPTSGGDEQFF	TGTGCCAGCAGCCAAGATCCGACTTCTGGCGGTGATGAGCAGTTCTTC
TRBV10-1	-	TRBD2	TRBJ2-1	CASGTSGKREQFF	TGCGCCAGCGGGACTAGCGGGAAGCGGGAGCAGTTCTTC
TRBV11-2	-	-	TRBJ1-1	CASSLTRGTEAFF	TGTGCCAGCAGCCTGACTAGGGGGACTGAAGCTTTCTTT
TRBV7-6	-	TRBD2	TRBJ2-1	CASSSGTSGRNEQFF	TGTGCCAGCAGCTCGGGGACTAGCGGGAGGAATGAGCAGTTCTTC
TRBV15	-	-	TRBJ2-7	CATSPGAYSYEQYF	TGTGCCACCAGTCCCGGGGCATACTCCTACGAGCAGTACTTC
TRBV7-8	-	TRBD1	TRBJ2-1	CASSSPGTGLGGSYNEQFF	TGTGCCAGCAGCTCACCCGGGACAGGGTTGGGTGGATCCTACAATGAGCAGTTCTTC
TRBV9	-	-	TRBJ2-1	CASSPDNEQFF	TGTGCCAGCAGCCCCGACAATGAGCAGTTCTTC
TRBV28	-	-	TRBJ2-4	CASSSRLEVKNIQYF	TGTGCCAGCAGTTCTCGACTAGAGGTCAAAAACATTCAGTACTTC
TRBV27	once	TRBD2	TRBJ2-1	CASSSTSGSYNEQFF	TGTGCCAGCAGTTCTACTAGCGGGAGTTACAATGAGCAGTTCTTC
TRBV6-5	-	-	TRBJ2-5	CASSYSLTLLQTQYF	TGTGCCAGCAGTTACTCACTAACCCTACTGCAGACCCAGTACTTC
TRBV6-1	-	-	TRBJ2-7	CASSEAGGLYEQYF	TGTGCCAGCAGTGAAGCGGGAGGACTCTACGAGCAGTACTTC
TRBV10-1	-	-	TRBJ2-2	CASSEPHTGELFF	TGCGCCAGCAGTGAGCCGCACACCGGGGAGCTGTTTTTT
TRBV5-5	-	-	TRBJ2-7	CASTPQGSTYEQYF	TGTGCCAGCACTCCCCAGGGGAGTACCTACGAGCAGTACTTC
TRBV4-1	-	-	TRBJ2-7	CASSRTTGITYEQYF	TGCGCCAGCAGCCGGACGACAGGAATAACCTACGAGCAGTACTTC
TRBV20-1	-	-	TRBJ1-6	CSASPPPLHF	TGCAGTGCCTCGCCCCCACCCCTCCACTTT
TRBV7-9	-	TRBD1	TRBJ1-1	CASSPRQGVLYTEAFF	TGTGCCAGCAGCCCCAGACAGGGGGTTTTGTACACTGAAGCTTTCTTT
TRBV27	-	TRBD2	TRBJ2-1	CASSLWGGSGTSHNEQFF	TGTGCCAGCAGCCTCTGGGGGGGTAGCGGGACCTCACACAATGAGCAGTTCTTC
TRBV19	once	-	TRBJ1-4	CASSTPRGGSNEKLFF	TGTGCCAGTAGCACCCCCCGGGGAGGATCGAATGAAAAACTGTTTTTT
TRBV28	once	TRBD2	TRBJ2-7	CASKLAGEKDEQYF	TGTGCCAGCAAGCTAGCGGGAGAAAAAGACGAGCAGTACTTC
TRBV7-6	-	-	TRBJ1-5	CASSRNDRKYSNQPQHF	TGTGCCAGCAGCCGAAACGACAGGAAATATAGCAATCAGCCCCAGCATTTT
TRBV7-9	-	-	TRBJ2-5	CASRGTAQISYF	TGTGCCAGCAGAGGGACTGCACAAATATCGTACTTC
TRBV27	few	-	TRBJ1-2	CASGVSGRNYGYTF	TGTGCCAGCGGCGTTAGTGGCCGTAACTATGGCTACACCTTC
TRBV4-2	-	TRBD2	TRBJ2-2	CASSQEEAGAGTGELFF	TGTGCCAGCAGCCAAGAGGAGGCGGGAGCGGGCACCGGGGAGCTGTTTTTT
TRBV6-5	-	-	TRBJ2-7	CASSLREHTYEQYF	TGTGCCAGCAGCCTACGGGAGCATACCTACGAGCAGTACTTC
TRBV13	once	-	TRBJ2-7	CASSLRGKTPYEQYF	TGTGCCAGCAGCTTAAGGGGAAAAACCCCCTACGAGCAGTACTTC